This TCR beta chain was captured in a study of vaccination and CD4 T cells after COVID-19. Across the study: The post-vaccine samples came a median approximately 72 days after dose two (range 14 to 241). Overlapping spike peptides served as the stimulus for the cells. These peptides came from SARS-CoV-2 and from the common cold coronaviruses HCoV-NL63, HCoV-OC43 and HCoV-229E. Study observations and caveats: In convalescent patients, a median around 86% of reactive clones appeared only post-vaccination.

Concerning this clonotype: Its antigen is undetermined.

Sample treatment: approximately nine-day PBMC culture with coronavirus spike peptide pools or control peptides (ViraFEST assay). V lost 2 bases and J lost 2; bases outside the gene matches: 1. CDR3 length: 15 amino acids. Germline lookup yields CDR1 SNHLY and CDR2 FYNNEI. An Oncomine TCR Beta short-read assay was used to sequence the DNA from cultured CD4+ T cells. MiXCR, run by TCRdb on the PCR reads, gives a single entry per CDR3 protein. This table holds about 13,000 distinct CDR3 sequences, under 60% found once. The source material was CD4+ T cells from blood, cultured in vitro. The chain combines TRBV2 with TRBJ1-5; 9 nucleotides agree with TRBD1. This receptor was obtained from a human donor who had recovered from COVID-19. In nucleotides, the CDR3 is TGTGCCAGCAGTGAAAACAGGGGGCGCAATCAGCCCCAGCATTTT. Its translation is CASSENRGRNQPQHF.